Listed below are T cell receptor beta chains from one sample, sequenced in a study of Ad26.COV2.S vaccination and SARS-CoV-2 variants. Clones were sequenced by immunoSEQ multiplex PCR, and TCRdb holds only the in-frame ones, with some missing. The sample shows roughly 300,000 clones, roughly 89% of them seen only once. Sequences were derived from peripheral blood, sampled in a trial of Ad26.COV2.S vaccine versus placebo. All receptors derive from a person between 18 and 65 years old who received the Ad26.COV2.S COVID-19 vaccine or a placebo. CDR3s include the opening cysteine and the closing phenylalanine or tryptophan. The D gene is left open where the match is weak. Clone size is shown for a subset of rows, as once, few, many or a class of expanded clone.

clone_size	v_call	d_call	j_call	cdr3_nt	cdr3_aa
NA	TRBV14	NA	TRBJ1-2	TGTGCCAGCAGCCGCAGAGACGATGGCTACACCTTC	CASSRRDDGYTF
NA	TRBV28	TRBD2	TRBJ2-7	TGTGCCAGCAGTCCTCTAGCGGGAGTATCCTACGAGCAGTACTTC	CASSPLAGVSYEQYF
NA	TRBV15	NA	TRBJ2-2	TGTGCCACCAGCAGGGGGAGAACCGGGGAGCTGTTTTTT	CATSRGRTGELFF
NA	TRBV7-2	NA	TRBJ2-7	TGTGCCAGCAGCTTAGTAGGGGGGATTGGGCAGAGTAGCTCCTACGAGCAGTACTTC	CASSLVGGIGQSSSYEQYF
NA	TRBV6-5	NA	TRBJ2-3	TGTGCCAGCAGTTACGCCCGGCCCAGCACAGATACGCAGTATTTT	CASSYARPSTDTQYF
NA	TRBV5-1	TRBD1	TRBJ2-7	TGCGCCAGCAGCTCCTCCCTACAGGGGGCCTACGAGCAGTACTTC	CASSSSLQGAYEQYF
NA	TRBV18	TRBD1	TRBJ1-1	TGTGCCAGCTCCCGAAGACAGGGGGCGTTGGACACTGAAGCTTTCTTT	CASSRRQGALDTEAFF
NA	TRBV28	TRBD1	TRBJ1-6	TGTGCCAGCATTACCGGGACAGCTAATTCACCCCTCCACTTT	CASITGTANSPLHF
NA	TRBV4-1	NA	TRBJ2-7	TGCGCCAGCAGCTTCGGGATACTCTCCTACGAGCAGTACTTC	CASSFGILSYEQYF
NA	TRBV7-9	NA	TRBJ1-4	TGTGCCAGCAGCCGGACGGTAGGGGACGCCACGGACGATGAAAAACTGTTTTTT	CASSRTVGDATDDEKLFF
NA	TRBV6-2/TRBV6-3	TRBD2	TRBJ2-7	TGTGCCAGCAGTTACTCGGGGGAGCGGGGGTTCTACGAGCAGTACTTC	CASSYSGERGFYEQYF
NA	TRBV24-1	TRBD1	TRBJ1-1	TGTGCCACCACGGACAGGGGGAACACTGAAGCTTTCTTT	CATTDRGNTEAFF
NA	TRBV28	TRBD2	TRBJ2-2	TGTGCCAGCAGCTTTAGCGGGAGTATCACCGGGGAGCTGTTTTTT	CASSFSGSITGELFF
NA	TRBV21-1	NA	TRBJ1-2	TGTGCCAGCAGCAAACGGTGGGCTCTCGGCTACACCTTC	CASSKRWALGYTF
NA	TRBV19	NA	TRBJ1-4	TGTGCCACGTCCCCGCGCGCAGGGGTGGACGAAAAACTGTTTTTT	CATSPRAGVDEKLFF
once	TRBV5-1	TRBD2	TRBJ2-1	TGCGCCAGCGAAAGAGGGGGACTAGCGGGGGCGAATGAGCAGTTCTTC	CASERGGLAGANEQFF
NA	TRBV7-2	TRBD1	TRBJ2-7	TGTGCCAGCAGCTTGGACGGACAGGGCTACGAGCAGTACTTC	CASSLDGQGYEQYF
NA	TRBV4-2	TRBD2	TRBJ2-7	TGTGCCAGCAGCCAGGCGACGACCGGGACTAGTATCTACGAGCAGTACTTC	CASSQATTGTSIYEQYF
NA	TRBV6-1	NA	TRBJ2-1	TGTGCCAGCAGTGCGGACGGACGGACAGCGGCGGGCGATGAGCAGTTCTTC	CASSADGRTAAGDEQFF
NA	TRBV28	NA	TRBJ2-2	TGTGCCAGCAGTACCCGGACAGAGAGCACCGGGGAGCTGTTTTTT	CASSTRTESTGELFF
NA	TRBV28	TRBD2	TRBJ2-1	TGTGCCAGCAGGGGACTAGCGGACAATGAGCAGTTCTTC	CASRGLADNEQFF
few	TRBV27	TRBD1	TRBJ1-5	TGTGCCAGCAGTTTAGCTTCTGGACAGGGGAGCAATCAGCCCCAGCATTTT	CASSLASGQGSNQPQHF
NA	TRBV7-9	TRBD2	TRBJ2-2	TGTGCCAGCAGCTCCGCGGGAGCTTACACCGGGGAGCTGTTTTTT	CASSSAGAYTGELFF
NA	TRBV2	TRBD1	TRBJ1-2	TGTGCCAGCAGGGACAGGGCGGTTGGCTACACCTTC	CASRDRAVGYTF
few	TRBV2	TRBD2	TRBJ2-3	TGTGCCAGCAGTGAGTTAGAAGCGGGAGGTTGGACAGATACGCAGTATTTT	CASSELEAGGWTDTQYF
NA	TRBV13	TRBD2	TRBJ2-5	TGTGCCAGCAGCTTAGGCACAACGGGGATAGCGGGACTCGGGGAGACCCAGTACTTC	CASSLGTTGIAGLGETQYF
NA	TRBV9	TRBD1	TRBJ1-2	TGTGCCAGCAGCGCCGCAAGGGGGACAGGTCGCTATGGCTACACCTTC	CASSAARGTGRYGYTF
NA	TRBV28	NA	TRBJ1-1	TGTGCCAGCAGTTTATCGGGGCAACGAGCTTTCTTT	CASSLSGQRAFF
NA	TRBV6-6	NA	TRBJ1-1	TGTGCCAGCAGTTACTCAACTGAAGCTTTCTTT	CASSYSTEAFF